What follows is one TCR beta chain and its context. This clonotype was picked up a small number of times. The antigen it recognizes is unknown. The record has no base qualities; no much larger clone is one base away. The library was produced with PCR. TCRdb lists the instrument as Illumina HiSeq 2500. TCR libraries were prepared with molecular barcoding, using unique molecular identifiers to normalize TCRbeta repertoire quantification. TCRdb ran its own pipeline on the public reads, namely fastp trimming at Q25 and MiXCR clone calling, and kept in-frame beta chains. Identical CDR3 proteins give one entry, which carries the most common genes and DNA. For this sample the table gives tens of thousands of distinct CDR3 sequences, of which over 12% were detected only once. The top ten clones comprise roughly 30% of the sample. The source of the sample is a study of T-cell reconstitution after alpha-beta-depleted transplantation in children listed by TCRdb under 2016. A note on the overall study: The study quantitatively tracked T-cell immune reconstitution after TCRalphabeta/CD19-depleted allogeneic hematopoietic cell transplantation in children using TCR repertoire profiling. On the study overall, not on this receptor specifically: The apparently early recovery of alphabetaT-cell counts about two months after transplant reportedly depended on only several hundred rapidly expanded clones that came from non-depleted graft cells. Over the following months the frequencies of hyperexpanded clones went down, and after one year T-cell counts and TCRbeta diversity were mostly credited to newly produced T cells. The high TCRbeta diversity at day 60 in some patients was ascribed to recipient T cells and intrathymic progenitors that had survived conditioning.

The treatment or condition label of this sample denotes: allogeneic hematopoietic cell transplantation with graft depleted of TCRalphabeta T cells and CD19 B cells. Transplant recipients were children who received TCRalphabeta/CD19-depleted allogeneic hematopoietic cell grafts. The CDR3 spans 16 residues, from the cysteine through the phenylalanine. CDR3 DNA only is kept here, 48 bases in frame from base 1. Trimming takes 5 bases off V and 0 bases off J; junction bases not matched to a gene: 10. Reading the germline V gene (reference sequence) gives CDR1 MNHEY and CDR2 SMNVEV. Sequences were derived from PBMCs, mostly from graft donor cells, sampled 180 days after TCRalphabeta/CD19-depleted stem cell transplant. This TCR was sampled from a male patient aged 2-15 years who had a stem cell transplant for acute lymphoblastic leukemia, so the T cells may come from the graft donor. The rearrangement combines TRBV27 with TRBJ2-7, with 7 bases aligning to TRBD1. CDR3 region: CASSRDSSYPSYEQYF. The sequenced DNA is TGTGCCAGCAGTAGGGACAGCTCCTACCCCTCCTACGAGCAGTACTTC.